Shown below are 30 T cell receptor beta chains from a single sample sequenced in a study of PD-L1 blockade in urothelial cancer. The protocol was immunoSEQ multiplex PCR, while the TCRdb copy is restricted to in-frame clones and leaves out a portion. Of about 80,000 clones listed, around 87% are singletons. The sequencing used PBMCs, collected around atezolizumab (anti-PD-L1) treatment. These receptors all stem from a woman aged 70-85 years with urothelial cancer.

This rearrangement joins TRBV7-8 to TRBJ1-2; 10 nucleotides line up with TRBD1. The CDR3 length is 16 residues. CDR1 and CDR2 (germline): SGHVS, FQNEAQ. The ends lost 4 bases at V and 7 bases at J; junction bases unmatched: 12. CDR3 sequence: CASSSNVWDRGFGYTF. DNA for the CDR3: TGTGCCAGCAGCTCAAATGTGTGGGACAGGGGATTTGGCTACACCTTC.

This sequence joins TRBV5-1 and TRBJ2-7, with D perhaps TRBD2 (5 bases). Germline V gene lookup returns CDR1 SGHRS and CDR2 YFSETQ. The CDR3 spans 14 residues. V was clipped by 0 bases and J by 4 bases, with 11 bases between them. CDR3 residues: CASSLVAGPYEQYF. The CDR3 nucleotides read TGCGCCAGCAGCTTGGTTGCGGGTCCATACGAGCAGTACTTC.

This sequence joins TRBV15 and TRBJ2-1; TRBD1 aligns across 10 bases. The V gene's germline CDR1 is LNHNV and CDR2 YYDKDF (reference sequence). V lost 1 base and J lost 5; bases outside the gene matches: 5. The CDR3 totals 16 residues. The CDR3 loop is CATSRVVTGGHNEQFF. CDR3 nucleotide sequence: TGTGCCACCAGCAGAGTGGTGACAGGGGGCCACAATGAGCAGTTCTTC.

The rearrangement joins TRBV11-3 to TRBJ2-1; 7 positions match TRBD2. The V and J ends lost 5 bases and 1 base, in that order; junction bases with no gene match: 5. The germline gives CDR1 SGHNT, CDR2 YENEEA. This CDR3 is 15 amino acids long. CDR3 sequence reads: CASSPGGRSYNEQFF. The DNA of the CDR3 is TGTGCCAGCAGCCCGGGCGGGAGATCCTACAATGAGCAGTTCTTC.

The chain is built from TRBV4-3 and TRBJ1-1; tentatively, D is TRBD1 (6 bases). V was pared by 4 bases and J by 7 bases, with 19 bases between. This CDR3 region has 15 residues. Germline lookup yields CDR1 LGHNA and CDR2 YSLEER. This chain's CDR3 is CASSRKMGDTGEAFF. CDR3 nucleotide sequence: TGCGCCAGCAGCCGCAAAATGGGGGACACTGGTGAAGCTTTCTTT.

The V and J genes are TRBV9 and TRBJ1-2, with a possible D match to TRBD1 (6 bases). The CDR3 runs 15 residues. Trimming took 3 bases from V and 0 from J, leaving 12 bases between them. Germline V gives CDR1 SGDLS, CDR2 YYNGEE. The CDR3 sequence: CASSAYREANYGYTF. The CDR3 DNA reads TGTGCCAGCAGCGCCTACAGGGAAGCTAACTATGGCTACACCTTC.

The J gene is TRBJ1-2, the V gene TRBV5-1; TRBD1 matches at 7 bases. The CDR3 is 12 residues long. Germline trimming cut 6 bases from V and 8 bases from J; bases unmatched to any gene: 7. CDR1 SGHRS and CDR2 YFSETQ come from the germline V gene. DNA for the CDR3: TGCGCCAGCAATGACGGGACAGACGGCTACACCTTC. Encoded protein: CASNDGTDGYTF.

The chain combines TRBV7-8 with TRBJ2-7; a weak D match, TRBD2 (5 bases). This CDR3 comprises 13 residues. V shed 5 bases and J shed 5 bases, with 13 bases lying between them. Germline-derived CDR1 and CDR2 are SGHVS and FQNEAQ. The chain's CDR3 is CASSPGGHHEQYF. CDR3 DNA: TGTGCCAGCAGCCCCGGCGGGCACCACGAGCAGTACTTC.

V is TRBV6-1 and J is TRBJ2-7; maybe TRBD2 (5 bases). The CDR3 contains 14 residues. The germline V gene encodes CDR1 MNHNS and CDR2 SASEGT. V was trimmed by 10 bases and J by 6 bases, leaving 22 bases between them. This CDR3 is CAIGITVEGFEQYF. The CDR3 DNA sequence: TGTGCCATCGGAATAACAGTTGAGGGTTTCGAGCAGTACTTC.

The rearrangement joins TRBV6-1 to TRBJ1-1, with a weak D call TRBD1 (5 bases). The CDR3 covers 14 residues. With 2 bases removed from V and 3 bases from J, the gap between germline ends came to 10 bases. Per the germline V gene, CDR1 is MNHNS and CDR2 is SASEGT. The CDR3 loop is CASSEWGRDTEAFF. CDR3 nucleotide sequence: TGTGCCAGCAGTGAATGGGGGAGGGACACTGAAGCTTTCTTT.

The genes are TRBV30 and TRBJ2-7; 9 bases match TRBD1. The germline CDR1 and CDR2 sequences are GTSNPN and SVGIG (reference sequence). With V trimmed by 1 base and J by 9 bases, 13 bases remained unmatched. The CDR3 is 15 residues long. The chain's CDR3 is CAWSADRGDTFGQYF. The CDR3 DNA follows: TGTGCCTGGAGTGCTGACAGGGGGGACACCTTCGGGCAGTACTTC.

The chain combines TRBV19 with TRBJ1-2; 7 bases are a match to TRBD1. This CDR3 has 14 residues. The V and J ends lost 4 bases and 1 base, in that order; junction bases with no gene match: 3. In germline, CDR1 is LNHDA, CDR2 SQIVND (reference sequence). The CDR3 nucleotides are TGTGCCAGTAGTAGGAACAGGGGTAACTATGGCTACACCTTC. Protein: CASSRNRGNYGYTF.

This clone was picked up a small number of times. This chain connects TRBV10-3 to TRBJ1-1; perhaps TRBD1 as D (5 bases). The CDR3 consists of 14 residues. Trimming shortened V by 6 bases and J by 3 bases, and 14 bases separated the two germline ends. Germline V CDR1 and CDR2: ENHRY, SYGVKD. The CDR3 loop is CAISPGGWDTEAFF. The CDR3 coding sequence is TGTGCCATCAGCCCCGGGGGTTGGGACACTGAAGCTTTCTTT.

The CDR3 sequence is CASSQGGGSYEQYF. DNA of the CDR3: TGCGCCAGCAGCCAAGGCGGGGGTTCCTACGAGCAGTACTTC. The chain has TRBV4-1 and TRBJ2-7; 7 bases map to TRBD2. V shed 1 base, J shed 1 base, and the junction held 1 base outside the gene matches. CDR1 and CDR2 (germline): MGHRA, YSYEKL. The CDR3 is 14 residues long.

The V call is TRBV5-1, the J call TRBJ2-1; D unresolved. Germline loops: CDR1 SGHRS, CDR2 YFSETQ. The CDR3 sequence is 15 residues long. Trimming cost V 1 base and J 4 bases, with 12 bases left between them. This CDR3 reads CASSLKWQKYNEQFF. CDR3 coding DNA: TGCGCCAGCAGCTTGAAGTGGCAGAAGTACAATGAGCAGTTCTTC. Drawing the rest from reference TRBV5-1 and TRBJ2-1, the complete variable domain is KAGVTQTPRYLIKTRGQQVTLSCSPISGHRSVSWYQQTPGQGLQFLFEYFSETQRNKGNFPGRFSGRQFSNSRSEMNVSTLELGDSALYLCASSLKWQKYNEQFFGPGTRLTVL.

J is TRBJ1-5 and V is TRBV7-8, with D possibly being TRBD1 (6 bases). The V and J ends lost 1 base and 3 bases respectively, with 13 bases between them. Germline loops: CDR1 SGHVS, CDR2 FQNEAQ. This CDR3 region has 16 residues. The CDR3 spells CASSLGPRGINQPQHF. In nucleotides, the CDR3 is TGTGCCAGCAGCTTAGGTCCAAGGGGGATCAATCAGCCCCAGCATTTT.

The DNA for the CDR3 is TGTGCCAGCAGCTTAGGCCCCACTAGCGGGGCTTCGAACACCGGGGAGCTGTTTTTT. Amino acids: CASSLGPTSGASNTGELFF. The chain couples TRBV11-3 to TRBJ2-2; 10 bases align to TRBD2. The germline V gene has CDR1 SGHNT and CDR2 YENEEA. V shed 1 base, J shed 0 bases, and the junction held 8 bases outside the gene matches. The CDR3 contains 19 residues.

The CDR3 sequence: CASSFGGLSGNEQFF. As DNA, the CDR3 is TGCGCCAGCAGCTTCGGGGGGCTAAGTGGGAATGAGCAGTTCTTC. The V gene is TRBV5-1, the J gene TRBJ2-1; weak D call: TRBD2 (7 bases). The CDR3 length is 15 residues. Looked up from germline, CDR1 is SGHRS and CDR2 is YFSETQ. Trimming left V 2 bases short and J 7 bases short, with 16 bases between.

In DNA, the CDR3 is TGCGCCAGCAGCGGCGGGGGGGATGAAAAACTGTTTTTT. This sequence encodes CASSGGGDEKLFF. The J gene is TRBJ1-4, the V gene TRBV4-3, with a tentative D call TRBD1 (5 bases). The CDR3 covers 13 residues. CDR1 LGHNA and CDR2 YSLEER come from the germline V gene. The germline V and J ends were trimmed by 5 bases and 6 bases, with 10 bases remaining between them.

The genes are TRBV5-1 and TRBJ2-7, with 8 positions matching TRBD2. With 4 bases clipped from V and 9 bases from J, the junction kept 15 bases outside the gene matches. Germline V gene lookup returns CDR1 SGHRS and CDR2 YFSETQ. The CDR3 totals 15 residues. CDR3 sequence reads: CASSPEGLAGLRQYF. The CDR3 nucleotides read TGCGCCAGCAGCCCGGAGGGCCTAGCGGGCCTCAGGCAGTACTTC. The full variable domain, completed using reference TRBV5-1 and TRBJ2-7, is KAGVTQTPRYLIKTRGQQVTLSCSPISGHRSVSWYQQTPGQGLQFLFEYFSETQRNKGNFPGRFSGRQFSNSRSEMNVSTLELGDSALYLCASSPEGLAGLRQYFGPGTRLTVT.

The rearrangement links TRBV2 to TRBJ2-5, with TRBD1 as a possible D gene (6 bases). The V gene's germline CDR1 is SNHLY and CDR2 FYNNEI. CDR3 size: 15 residues. With 4 bases removed from V and 1 base from J, the gap between germline ends came to 13 bases. The CDR3 nucleotides read TGTGCCAGCAGTGGTTGGGCAGGGGCCCAAGAGACCCAGTACTTC. The encoded protein is CASSGWAGAQETQYF.

The chain uses TRBV12-5 and TRBJ2-1; 8 bases align to TRBD1. V was clipped by 5 bases and J by 6 bases; unmatched bases: 3. The germline V gene encodes CDR1 LGHNT and CDR2 FRNRAP. This CDR3 spans 13 amino acids. CDR3 nucleotides: TGTGCTAGTGGTCCAACAGGGGGCAATGAGCAGTTCTTC. This codes for CASGPTGGNEQFF.

This clone was observed once. J is TRBJ2-7 and V is TRBV27, with D unclear. V was clipped by 2 bases and J by 9 bases, with 14 bases between them. Germline lookup yields CDR1 MNHEY and CDR2 SMNVEV (reference sequence). CDR3 length: 13 amino acids. The CDR3 nucleotides are TGTGCCAGCAGTTTACGGTCTTCCCCTACGCAGTACTTC. This sequence encodes CASSLRSSPTQYF.

The chain links TRBV5-6 to TRBJ2-7; 7 bases line up with TRBD1. Per the germline V gene, CDR1 is SGHDT and CDR2 is YYEEEE. This CDR3 spans 14 amino acids. The V segment lost 2 bases and the J segment 2 bases; nucleotides outside the gene matches: 4. The CDR3 nucleotides are TGTGCCAGCAGCTTAGGGACAGCCACCTACGAGCAGTACTTC. It specifies CASSLGTATYEQYF.

The V and J genes are TRBV7-9 and TRBJ1-5, with 9 bases matching TRBD1. CDR1 is SEHNR and CDR2 is FQNEAQ in the germline V gene (reference sequence). The CDR3 loop spans 14 amino acids. V was pared by 5 bases and J by 6 bases, with 5 bases of the junction left unmatched. The CDR3 sequence: CASSAGTGIQPQHF. The CDR3 DNA reads as TGTGCCAGCAGCGCAGGGACAGGGATTCAGCCCCAGCATTTT.

CDR3 coding DNA: TGTGCCAGCAGCCAAGATGGACAGGGGGAGTACCAAGAGACCCAGTACTTC. This translates into CASSQDGQGEYQETQYF. The rearrangement links TRBV4-2 to TRBJ2-5, with 10 bases matching TRBD1. Germline V lookup: CDR1 LGHNA, CDR2 YNFKEQ. The CDR3 loop spans 17 amino acids. Trimming at V came to 0 bases and at J to 0 bases, leaving 4 bases not matched to a gene.

The gene calls are TRBV7-2 and TRBJ2-4; D remains ambiguous. V lost 4 bases, J lost 1 base, and 5 bases lay in between. This CDR3 contains 13 residues. The germline V gene encodes CDR1 SGHTA and CDR2 FQGNSA. For the CDR3, the DNA is TGTGCCAGCAGCTCTGGCGCCAAAAACATTCAGTACTTC. It encodes CASSSGAKNIQYF.

The rearrangement links TRBV18 to TRBJ2-1, with TRBD1 identical over 9 bases. Germline CDR1 KGHSH, CDR2 LQKENI. Unmatched junction bases numbered 13, after V lost 7 bases and J lost 6 bases. This CDR3 spans 16 amino acids. The DNA of the CDR3 is TGTGCCAGCTGCCCCGCCCCGGGACAGGGCCTCAATGAGCAGTTCTTC. The encoded protein is CASCPAPGQGLNEQFF. Supplemented by reference TRBV18 and TRBJ2-1, the full variable domain reads NAGVMQNPRHLVRRRGQEARLRCSPMKGHSHVYWYRQLPEEGLKFMVYLQKENIIDESGMPKERFSAEFPKEGPSILRIQQVVRGDSAAYFCASCPAPGQGLNEQFFGPGTRLTVL.

The rearrangement uses TRBV30 and TRBJ2-7; TRBD1 matches at 9 bases. V trimming: 7 bases; J trimming: 4 bases; junction bases outside the gene matches: 8. The CDR3 covers 13 residues. CDR1 is GTSNPN, CDR2 SVGIG, per germline (reference sequence). The CDR3 spells CALTGTGRYEQYF. CDR3 DNA: TGTGCCTTGACCGGGACAGGGAGGTACGAGCAGTACTTC.

The rearrangement joins TRBV7-2 to TRBJ2-7; TRBD1 is a possible D gene (5 bases). V gave up 0 bases and J gave up 3 bases, with 6 bases separating them. Germline V gene lookup returns CDR1 SGHTA and CDR2 FQGNSA. The CDR3 runs to 13 residues. CDR3 nucleotides: TGTGCCAGCAGCTTAGCGGGGCGCTACGAGCAGTACTTC. Amino acids: CASSLAGRYEQYF.